This TCR beta chain is from a study of blood T cells in healthy people across ages. CDR1 and CDR2 from the germline V gene are SGHTA and FQGTGA. V lost 0 bases and J lost 8, with 13 bases in between. The CDR3 has 14 residues. Primers used in a second PCR of roughly 7 to 11 cycles were a sample-barcoded 5' primer and a J-beta primer mix. TCRdb re-called the 5' RACE reads with MiXCR, one entry per CDR3 protein. The sample consists of about 640,000 distinct CDR3 sequences, approximately 30% of them appearing once. This clonotype has at least ten counts. The rearrangement uses TRBV7-3 and TRBJ1-2; maybe TRBD1 (5 bases). Sequencing was carried out using blood. This clonotype was sampled from an elderly woman in good health. The CDR3 reads CASSLTTGVGGYTF. The CDR3 nucleotides are TGTGCCAGCAGCTTAACGACGGGGGTAGGCGGCTACACCTTC.